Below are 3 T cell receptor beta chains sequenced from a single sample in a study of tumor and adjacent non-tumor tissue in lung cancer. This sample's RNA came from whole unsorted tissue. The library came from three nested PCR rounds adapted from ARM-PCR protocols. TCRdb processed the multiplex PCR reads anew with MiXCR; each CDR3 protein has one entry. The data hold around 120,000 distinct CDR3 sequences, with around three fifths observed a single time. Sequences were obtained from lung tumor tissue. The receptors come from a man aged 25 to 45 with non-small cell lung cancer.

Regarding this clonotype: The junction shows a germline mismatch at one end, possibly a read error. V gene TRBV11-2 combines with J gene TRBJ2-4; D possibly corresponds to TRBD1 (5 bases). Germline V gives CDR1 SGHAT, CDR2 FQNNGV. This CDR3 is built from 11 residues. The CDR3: CASSPLDTEDF. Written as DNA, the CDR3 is TGTGCCAGCAGCCCTCTGGACACCGAGGACTTC.

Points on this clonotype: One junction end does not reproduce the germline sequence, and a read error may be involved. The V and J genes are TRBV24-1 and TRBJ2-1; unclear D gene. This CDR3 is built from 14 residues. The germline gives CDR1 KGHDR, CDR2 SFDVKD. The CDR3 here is CATSHRGTHNGQFF. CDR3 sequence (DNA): TGTGCCACCAGTCACCGCGGAACCCACAATGGGCAGTTCTTC.

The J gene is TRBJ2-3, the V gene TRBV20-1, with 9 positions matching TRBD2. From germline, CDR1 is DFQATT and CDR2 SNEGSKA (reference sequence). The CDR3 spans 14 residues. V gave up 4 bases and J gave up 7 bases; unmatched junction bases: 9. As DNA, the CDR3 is TGCAGTGCTACGGCGGGGGGGCCGACAAATACGCAGTATTTT. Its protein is CSATAGGPTNTQYF.